There are a few counts of the clone carrying this TCR beta chain. Its antigen is unidentified. The TCR beta CDR3 regions underwent amplification from RNA transcripts. Amplification began with first-round RT-PCR using HTBI primers, then second-round multiplex PCR was performed. TCRdb reprocessed the multiplex PCR reads via MiXCR and lists one record per CDR3 protein. The sample has under 350,000 distinct CDR3 sequences, 17% seen once; the top ten hold roughly an eighth. The data stem from a study of Graves' ophthalmopathy and Graves' hyperthyroidism. Study-wide results and limits: Blood samples also showed most expanded thyroid clonotypes exceeding 0.001 frequency.

Clinical symptoms, serum thyroxine, TRAb, thyroid ultrasound and orbital computed tomography were relied on for diagnosis. The sequenced sample was peripheral blood. This TCR came from an adult man with Graves' ophthalmopathy.

The DNA for the CDR3 is TGTGCCAGCAGTTATTCTAGCGGCTCCTACGAGCAGTACTTC. The encoded protein is CASSYSSGSYEQYF. The gene calls are TRBV6-5 and TRBJ2-7, with 7 bases aligning to TRBD2. The junction had 2 bases not matched to a gene; V was cut back by 3 bases and J by 0 bases. CDR3 size: 14 residues. CDR1 MNHEY and CDR2 SVGAGI come from the germline V gene.